The sequence of this T cell receptor (beta chain) was determined in a study of post-analysis software for immune sequencing data. Study details: The patients showed relapsing-remitting, secondary progressive and progressive-relapsing multiple sclerosis courses. Study-wide results and caveats: Among multiple sclerosis patients, normalized Chao1 diversity was significantly below that of controls. Among five TRBV segments more frequent in patients than controls were TRBV5-6, TRBV5-1 and TRBV20-1. Batch-matched samples strongly co-clustered by F measure.

Germline loops: CDR1 SNHLY, CDR2 FYNNEI. Trimming took 3 bases from V and 0 from J, leaving 13 bases between them. The CDR3 loop spans 16 amino acids. cDNA libraries for TCR beta contained unique molecular identifiers. T cells numbering roughly 1 to 10 million yielded around 500,000 cDNA molecules. MiXCR was run by TCRdb on the PCR reads, yielding one entry per CDR3 protein. The data hold roughly 800,000 distinct CDR3 sequences, with under 70% observed a single time. Points on this clonotype: Its antigen is currently unknown.

Sequenced material: blood. The TCR comes from a girl aged 10 to 17 with multiple sclerosis. The rearrangement joins TRBV2 to TRBJ2-3; D perhaps matches TRBD1 (6 bases). CDR3 in amino acids: CASSDRQETSTDTQYF. In DNA form, the CDR3 reads TGTGCCAGCAGTGACAGACAGGAGACTAGCACAGATACGCAGTATTTT.